This record concerns one TCR beta chain sequence. This sample was included in a study of T cell changes during pregnancy in multiple sclerosis. Profiling relied on immunoSEQ multiplex PCR, and the TCRdb table lists in-frame clones only, not all of them. Here the sample spans 35,000 to 50,000 clones, 88% being singletons. The CDR3 is made up of 16 amino acids. Germline lookup yields CDR1 SGHAT and CDR2 FQNNGV. V lost 1 base to trimming and J lost 2 bases, with 11 bases between them. The chain combines TRBV11-2 with TRBJ2-2; tentatively, D is TRBD2 (5 bases). Sample: CD4+ T cells from peripheral blood mononuclear cells, taken in the second trimester of pregnancy. The sequence was obtained from a female donor with multiple sclerosis, enrolled in a pregnancy study. The CDR3 reads CASSLATGINTGELFF. For the CDR3, the DNA is TGTGCCAGCAGCTTAGCCACCGGGATAAACACCGGGGAGCTGTTTTTT.